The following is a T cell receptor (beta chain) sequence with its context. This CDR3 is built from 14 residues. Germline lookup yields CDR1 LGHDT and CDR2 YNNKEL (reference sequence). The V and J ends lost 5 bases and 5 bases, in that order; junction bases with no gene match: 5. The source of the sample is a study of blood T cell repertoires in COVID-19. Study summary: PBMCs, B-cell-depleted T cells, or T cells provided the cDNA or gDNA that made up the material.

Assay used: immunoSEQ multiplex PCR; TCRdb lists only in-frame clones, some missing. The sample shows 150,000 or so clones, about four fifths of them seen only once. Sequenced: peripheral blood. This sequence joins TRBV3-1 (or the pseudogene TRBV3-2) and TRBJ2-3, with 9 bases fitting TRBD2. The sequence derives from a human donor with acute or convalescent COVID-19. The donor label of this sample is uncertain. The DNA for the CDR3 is TGTGCCAGCAGCGAGCGGGGGGCCGGAGATACGCAGTATTTT. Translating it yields CASSERGAGDTQYF.